This record looks at one T cell receptor beta chain sequence and its context. Germline CDR1 MNHNY, CDR2 SVGAGI (reference sequence). This CDR3 region has 14 residues. The V and J ends lost 6 bases and 1 base respectively, with 12 bases between them. The sample comes from a study of shared clonotypes between healthy human individuals. TCRdb keeps only in-frame clones here, not all; method: immunoSEQ multiplex PCR. The profile shows around 1.6 million clones, 98% of them singletons. This sequence was found in a man aged 25-45 years in good health. The chain couples TRBV6-6 to TRBJ1-2; no clear D. Specimen: naive CD4+ T cells sorted from blood. Subset in this sample: CD45RA+ positively selected. CDR3 nucleotides: TGTGCCAGCAGGGAGAGGACCGGTAACTATGGCTACACCTTC. It codes for CASRERTGNYGYTF.